The TCR beta chain described here comes from a study of cytotoxic CD8 clonotypes in ibrutinib-treated CLL. Only in-frame clones appear in the TCRdb table, and some are missing; sequencing was by immunoSEQ multiplex PCR. In the table there are more than 200,000 clones, 65% to 80% of which are singletons. The CDR3 sequence is 14 residues long. Germline V gene lookup returns CDR1 LGHNA and CDR2 YSLEER. Trimming took off 4 bases at V and 2 bases at J, with 9 bases between the two ends. The chain uses TRBV4-3 and TRBJ1-3; no clear D gene. This clonotype was obtained from a human donor with chronic lymphocytic leukemia. Sequenced material: PBMCs, taken after 12 months of ibrutinib treatment. The CDR3 DNA reads as TGCGCCAGCAGCCGGGGAGATGCTGGAAACACCATATATTTT. Protein product: CASSRGDAGNTIYF.